What follows describes a single TCR beta chain. What it recognizes is unknown. Other DNA sequences in the same sample also yield this CDR3. The data are from a study of OX40 agonist ivuxolimab in advanced cancers. Study-wide context: Patients enrolled in dose escalation were diagnosed with hepatocellular carcinoma, melanoma, renal cell or head and neck cancer. Males comprised around 78% of the group, whose mean age was roughly 64 years (range about 20 to 90).

Study conclusions and caveats: Low normalized clonal expansion also occurred in some nonresponding patients. CD4+ and CD8+ T cells in blood underwent clonal expansion by week 6 at 0.1 to 3.0 mg/kg.

Sequencing was performed with immunoSEQ multiplex PCR; in TCRdb, only in-frame clones are kept and a portion is missing. Here the sample spans roughly 120,000 clones, roughly nine tenths being singletons. CDR1 is SGDLS, CDR2 YYNGEE, per germline. The CDR3 has 14 residues. V gave up 4 bases and J gave up 8 bases, with 18 bases separating them. The starting material was CD4+ or CD8+ T cells sorted from blood, obtained in a trial of the OX40 agonist ivuxolimab. This receptor was identified in an adult with an advanced solid tumor such as melanoma, head and neck, liver or kidney cancer. This sequence joins TRBV9 and TRBJ1-2; tentative D call: TRBD1 (5 bases). CDR3 sequence: CASSQLTREGGYTF. For the CDR3, the DNA is TGTGCCAGCAGCCAACTTACCCGGGAGGGGGGCTACACCTTC.